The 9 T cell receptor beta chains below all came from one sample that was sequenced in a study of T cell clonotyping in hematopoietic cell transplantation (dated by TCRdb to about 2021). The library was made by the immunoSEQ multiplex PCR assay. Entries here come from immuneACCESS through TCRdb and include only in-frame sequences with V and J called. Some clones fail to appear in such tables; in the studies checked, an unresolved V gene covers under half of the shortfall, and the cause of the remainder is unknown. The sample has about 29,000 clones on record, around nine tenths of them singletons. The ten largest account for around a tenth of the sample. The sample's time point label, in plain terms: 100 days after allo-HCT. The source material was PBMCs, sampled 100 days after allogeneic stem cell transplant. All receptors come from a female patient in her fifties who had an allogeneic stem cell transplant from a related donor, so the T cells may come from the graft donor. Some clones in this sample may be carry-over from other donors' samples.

This CDR3 is CASSPPRGFGEQYF. Written as DNA, the CDR3 is TGCGCCAGCAGCCCCCCCCGCGGATTCGGCGAGCAGTACTTC. The chain uses TRBV4-1 and TRBJ2-7, with no clear D. This CDR3 region has 14 residues. The V gene's germline CDR1 is MGHRA and CDR2 YSYEKL. The V end was cut by 4 bases, the J end by 6 bases, with 16 bases between.

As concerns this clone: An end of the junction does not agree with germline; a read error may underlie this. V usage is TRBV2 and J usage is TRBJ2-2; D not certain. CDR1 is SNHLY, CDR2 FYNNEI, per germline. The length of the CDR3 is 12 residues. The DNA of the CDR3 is TGTGCCACCAGTCCTTGGACCGGGGAGCTGTTTTTT. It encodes CATSPWTGELFF.

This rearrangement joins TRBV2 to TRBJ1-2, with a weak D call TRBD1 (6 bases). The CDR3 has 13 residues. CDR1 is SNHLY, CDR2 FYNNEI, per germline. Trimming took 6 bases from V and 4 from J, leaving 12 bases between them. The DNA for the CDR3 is TGTGCCAGCAGGAAGGGGGGGCCCTATGGCTACACCTTC. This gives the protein CASRKGGPYGYTF.

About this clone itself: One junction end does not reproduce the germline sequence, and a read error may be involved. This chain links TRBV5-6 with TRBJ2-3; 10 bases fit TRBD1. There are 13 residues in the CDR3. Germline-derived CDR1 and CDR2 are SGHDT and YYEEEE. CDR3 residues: CASRPATGGAMDF. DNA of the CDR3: TGTGCCAGCAGACCCGCGACAGGGGGCGCGATGGATTTT.

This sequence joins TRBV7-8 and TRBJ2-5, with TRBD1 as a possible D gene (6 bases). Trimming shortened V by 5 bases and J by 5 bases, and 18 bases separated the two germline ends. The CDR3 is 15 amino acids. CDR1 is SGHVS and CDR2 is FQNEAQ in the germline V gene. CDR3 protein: CASSPSQGKPETQYF. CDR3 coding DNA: TGTGCCAGCAGCCCGTCACAGGGAAAGCCCGAGACCCAGTACTTC. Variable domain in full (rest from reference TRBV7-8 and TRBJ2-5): GAGVSQSPRYKVAKRGQDVALRCDPISGHVSLFWYQQALGQGPEFLTYFQNEAQLDKSGLPSDRFFAERPEGSVSTLKIQRTQQEDSAVYLCASSPSQGKPETQYFGPGTRLLVL.

CDR3 sequence reads: CATVTGANYGYTF. As DNA, the CDR3 is TGTGCCACCGTGACAGGTGCCAACTATGGCTACACCTTC. The chain joins TRBV21-1 to TRBJ1-2; TRBD1 reflects the table's D call only, with no check against the DNA. TRBV21-1 is reported as a pseudogene. The CDR3 is 13 residues long.

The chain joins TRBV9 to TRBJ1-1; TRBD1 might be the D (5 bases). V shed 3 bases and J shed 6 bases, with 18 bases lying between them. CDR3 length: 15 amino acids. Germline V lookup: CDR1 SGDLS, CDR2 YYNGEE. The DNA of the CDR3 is TGTGCCAGCAGCGCGGGGGGACGCCCCGGCCCTGAAGCTTTCTTT. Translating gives CASSAGGRPGPEAFF.

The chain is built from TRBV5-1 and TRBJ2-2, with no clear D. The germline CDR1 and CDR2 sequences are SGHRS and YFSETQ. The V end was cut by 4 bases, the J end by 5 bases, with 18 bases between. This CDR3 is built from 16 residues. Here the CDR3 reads CASSTRRSGRTGELFF. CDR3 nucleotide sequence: TGCGCCAGCAGCACCAGGCGCTCCGGAAGGACCGGGGAGCTGTTTTTT.

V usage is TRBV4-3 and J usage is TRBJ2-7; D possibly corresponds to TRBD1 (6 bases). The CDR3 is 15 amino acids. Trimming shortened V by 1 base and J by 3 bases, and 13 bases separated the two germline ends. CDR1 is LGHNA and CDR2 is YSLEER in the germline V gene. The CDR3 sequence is CASSQGRQAIYEQYF. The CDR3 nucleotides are TGCGCCAGCAGCCAAGGGAGACAGGCGATCTACGAGCAGTACTTC.